One T cell receptor beta chain is described in this entry. Its specificity is not known. CDR3 length: 11 residues. V gave up 4 bases and J gave up 7 bases, with 11 bases separating them. Germline CDR1 reads GTSNPN; CDR2 reads SVGIG (reference sequence). This specimen belongs to a study of identical twins. Study conclusions and caveats: One should note that invariant MAIT and iNKT cells could partly confound zero-insertion analyses.

Using its own MiXCR run on the 5' RACE reads, TCRdb lists one record per CDR3 protein. Of some 590,000 distinct CDR3 sequences in the sample, nearly 10% are singletons; the top ten hold 2.5% to 3.5%. These same data were also listed under a study on yellow fever vaccine responses in identical twins.

The source is a woman aged 18 to 35 in good health. This rearrangement joins TRBV30 to TRBJ2-7; no firm D call. The sample taken for sequencing was PBMCs. The CDR3: CAWTTLKEQYF. As DNA, the CDR3 is TGTGCCTGGACCACTTTGAAAGAGCAGTACTTC.